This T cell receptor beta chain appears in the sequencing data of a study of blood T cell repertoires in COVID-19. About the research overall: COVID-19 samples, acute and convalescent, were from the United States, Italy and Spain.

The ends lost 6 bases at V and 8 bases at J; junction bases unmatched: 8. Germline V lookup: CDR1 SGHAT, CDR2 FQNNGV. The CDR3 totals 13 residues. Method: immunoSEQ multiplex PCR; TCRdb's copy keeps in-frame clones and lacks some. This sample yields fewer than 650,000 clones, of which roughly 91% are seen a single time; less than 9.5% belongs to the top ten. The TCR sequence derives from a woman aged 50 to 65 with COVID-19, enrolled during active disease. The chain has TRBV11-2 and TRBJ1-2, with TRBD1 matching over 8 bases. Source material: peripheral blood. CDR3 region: CASRPQGAGGYTF. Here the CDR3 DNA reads TGTGCCAGCAGGCCTCAGGGGGCAGGGGGCTACACCTTC. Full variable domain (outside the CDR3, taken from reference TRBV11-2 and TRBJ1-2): EAGVAQSPRYKIIEKRQSVAFWCNPISGHATLYWYQQILGQGPKLLIQFQNNGVVDDSQLPKDRFSAERLKGVDSTLKIQPAKLEDSAVYLCASRPQGAGGYTFGSGTRLTVV.